The 21 T cell receptor beta chains given below trace back to one sample, sequenced in a study of blood T cell repertoires in COVID-19 (dated by TCRdb to the early 2020s). Libraries were built with the immunoSEQ multiplex PCR assay. As stored in TCRdb, this immuneACCESS dataset retains in-frame rearrangements with V and J assigned. A fraction of the clones does not appear; measured against another copy, unresolved V genes explain less than half of the discrepancy, and the remainder lacks a known reason. Across this sample there are approximately 400,000 clones, with approximately 87% seen only once. Of the sample, roughly 1.4% falls within the top ten clones. The sample comprised PBMCs or T cells enriched from blood (not recorded which). All receptors derive from a man between 25 and 39 years old who had recovered from COVID-19.

The V call is TRBV27, the J call TRBJ2-2; a weak D match, TRBD2 (6 bases). The CDR3 length is 19 residues. The germline CDR1 and CDR2 sequences are MNHEY and SMNVEV (reference sequence). The ends were cut back, 4 bases at V and 0 bases at J, with 21 bases in the middle. Here the CDR3 reads CASSYRPPWGGTNTGELFF. The CDR3 DNA reads as TGTGCCAGCAGTTACAGACCGCCCTGGGGAGGTACGAACACCGGGGAGCTGTTTTTT.

This rearrangement joins TRBV5-8 to TRBJ2-6; 9 bases match TRBD1. Germline CDR1 SGHTS, CDR2 YDEGEE. Trimming removed 4 bases from V and 1 base from J; junction bases left unmatched: 6. The CDR3 has 17 amino acids. CDR3 protein: CASSKRQGVSGANVLTF. The DNA of the CDR3 is TGTGCCAGCAGCAAAAGACAGGGGGTGTCTGGGGCCAACGTCCTGACTTTC.

The V gene is TRBV3-1 (or the pseudogene TRBV3-2), the J gene TRBJ1-1; 7 bases are shared with TRBD1. CDR1 and CDR2 from the germline V gene are LGHDT and YNNKEL (reference sequence). CDR3 length equals 15 residues. The V gene end was trimmed by 3 bases and the J gene end by 7 bases; junction bases not matched to a gene: 11. The CDR3 DNA sequence: TGTGCCAGCAGCCATCCCTCTGGCGGGACAGATGAAGCTTTCTTT. Translating gives CASSHPSGGTDEAFF.

J is TRBJ2-3 and V is TRBV6-4, with 10 positions matching TRBD2. CDR3 length equals 15 residues. Germline assignment: CDR1 MRHNA and CDR2 SNTAGT. V trimming: 4 bases; J trimming: 2 bases; junction bases outside the gene matches: 3. The CDR3 coding sequence is TGTGCCAGCAGTGGGAGCGGGGGGGCCACAGATACGCAGTATTTT. Protein sequence: CASSGSGGATDTQYF.

V is TRBV14 and J is TRBJ1-4; 9 bases are shared with TRBD1. Trimming at V came to 5 bases and at J to 4 bases, leaving 5 bases not matched to a gene. Germline V gene data show CDR1 as SGHDN and CDR2 as FVKESK. The CDR3 length is 15 residues. In nucleotides, the CDR3 is TGTGCCAGCAGCGGCCGGACAGGGGTTAATGAAAAACTGTTTTTT. It is translated as CASSGRTGVNEKLFF.

The V call is TRBV7-2, the J call TRBJ1-1; TRBD1 agrees at 9 bases. The CDR3 sequence is 14 residues long. Trimming cost V 5 bases and J 1 base; bases outside gene matches: 2. Germline V gene lookup returns CDR1 SGHTA and CDR2 FQGNSA. The CDR3 DNA reads as TGTGCCAGCAGCGCACAGGGGGCGAACACTGAAGCTTTCTTT. This gives the protein CASSAQGANTEAFF.

This sequence joins TRBV6-5 and TRBJ1-1; 8 bases match TRBD1. With V trimmed by 5 bases and J by 2 bases, 7 bases remained unmatched. The CDR3 length is 15 residues. Germline V CDR1 and CDR2: MNHEY, SVGAGI. The CDR3 here is CASSPDRAGNTEAFF. In nucleotides, the CDR3 is TGTGCCAGCAGTCCGGACAGGGCGGGCAACACTGAAGCTTTCTTT.

In nucleotides, the CDR3 is TGTGCTAGTGGTTTGGGACAGGGGGCATCCTATAATTCACCCCTCCACTTT. Amino acids: CASGLGQGASYNSPLHF. This chain joins TRBV12-5 and TRBJ1-6; 10 bases match TRBD1. This CDR3 is 17 amino acids long. The trim removed 1 base at V and 1 base at J, leaving 1 base unmatched. CDR1 and CDR2 (germline): LGHNT, FRNRAP.

J is TRBJ2-5 and V is TRBV6-2 or TRBV6-3; TRBD2 matches 7 bases. The V gene end was trimmed by 5 bases and the J gene end by 5 bases; junction bases not matched to a gene: 11. Germline V gene lookup returns CDR1 MNHEY and CDR2 SVGEGT. This CDR3 is built from 15 residues. CDR3 amino acids: CASSGTLERDETQYF. As DNA, the CDR3 is TGTGCCAGCAGTGGGACTCTCGAGCGGGACGAGACCCAGTACTTC.

The rearrangement links TRBV6-5 to TRBJ2-1, with D tentatively TRBD1 (5 bases). Germline values: CDR1 MNHEY, CDR2 SVGAGI. This CDR3 has 15 amino acids. Trimming removed 5 bases at V and 0 bases at J, with 11 bases between. The CDR3, as DNA: TGTGCCAGCAGTCGGGTAGGGGCCTCCTACAATGAGCAGTTCTTC. Residues: CASSRVGASYNEQFF.

The rearrangement links TRBV2 to TRBJ1-5; perhaps TRBD1 as D (6 bases). V dropped 6 bases and J dropped 7 bases, with 10 bases sitting between them. CDR1 is SNHLY, CDR2 FYNNEI, per germline. This CDR3 has 12 amino acids. This chain's CDR3 is CASSLQGQPQHF. The CDR3 bases are TGTGCCAGCAGCTTACAGGGACAGCCCCAGCATTTT.

The chain combines TRBV7-3 with TRBJ2-1, with 11 bases fitting TRBD2. J was trimmed by 5 bases and V by 6 bases; bases with no gene match: 9. The CDR3 is 16 residues long. CDR1 is SGHTA, CDR2 FQGTGA, per germline. DNA for the CDR3: TGTGCCAGCAGAGCCAAGACTAGCGGGAAGGACAATGAGCAGTTCTTC. This translates into CASRAKTSGKDNEQFF.

The chain has TRBV19 and TRBJ1-1; 9 nucleotides agree with TRBD1. Germline-derived CDR1 and CDR2 are LNHDA and SQIVND (reference sequence). CDR3 length: 14 amino acids. The V segment lost 9 bases and the J segment 9 bases; nucleotides outside the gene matches: 14. The CDR3: CASYSGQGRIQAFF. CDR3 coding DNA: TGTGCCAGCTATTCTGGACAGGGGCGGATTCAAGCTTTCTTT.

Here the CDR3 DNA reads TGTGCCAGCAGCCCGACTAGCGGGGGGACGGAGACCCAGTACTTC. This translates into CASSPTSGGTETQYF. The chain has TRBV11-2 and TRBJ2-5; 13 bases map to TRBD2. V lost 5 bases and J lost 5; bases outside the gene matches: 5. The CDR3 runs to 15 residues. Germline V gene sequence: CDR1 SGHAT, CDR2 FQNNGV.

V and J are TRBV19 and TRBJ2-6; D might be TRBD1 (5 bases). V dropped 5 bases and J dropped 0 bases, with 8 bases sitting between them. Germline V gives CDR1 LNHDA, CDR2 SQIVND (reference sequence). The CDR3 runs 15 residues. The CDR3 DNA reads as TGTGCCAGTAGTTGGGGCCTCTCTGGGGCCAACGTCCTGACTTTC. Protein: CASSWGLSGANVLTF.

This clone appeared a few times. The chain is built from TRBV19 and TRBJ1-3; 7 positions match TRBD1. In germline, CDR1 is LNHDA, CDR2 SQIVND (reference sequence). Trimming took 3 bases from V and 6 from J; bases not matched to a gene: 8. The CDR3 consists of 15 residues. CDR3 DNA: TGTGCCAGTAGTATGGGGACGGGACAGCTAAACACCATATATTTT. Protein: CASSMGTGQLNTIYF.

V is TRBV30 and J is TRBJ1-1; D gene uncertain. The CDR3 is made up of 11 amino acids. Germline CDR1 reads GTSNPN; CDR2 reads SVGIG (reference sequence). Trimming shortened V by 0 bases and J by 6 bases, and 5 bases separated the two germline ends. CDR3 in amino acids: CAWSVLPEAFF. The CDR3 region has the DNA TGTGCCTGGAGTGTCCTCCCTGAAGCTTTCTTT.

J is TRBJ2-5 and V is TRBV5-1; possibly TRBD2 for D (6 bases). The CDR3 is 14 residues long. The V gene's germline CDR1 is SGHRS and CDR2 YFSETQ. V was trimmed by 4 bases and J by 2 bases, leaving 12 bases between them. CDR3 sequence reads: CASSVHAGQETQYF. In DNA form, the CDR3 reads TGCGCCAGCAGCGTTCACGCGGGGCAAGAGACCCAGTACTTC.

The CDR3 region is CASTGLAGAGEQFF. The CDR3 DNA reads TGCGCCAGCACGGGACTAGCGGGGGCGGGCGAGCAGTTCTTC. The rearrangement joins TRBV5-1 to TRBJ2-1; TRBD2 aligns across 14 bases. CDR3 length: 14 residues. CDR1 and CDR2 (germline): SGHRS, YFSETQ. V trimming: 6 bases; J trimming: 10 bases; junction bases outside the gene matches: 6.

CDR3 sequence (DNA): TGTGCCAGCAGCCCAAACGGGGACAATGAGCAGTTCTTC. Amino acids: CASSPNGDNEQFF. J is TRBJ2-1 and V is TRBV7-3, with D possibly being TRBD2 (5 bases). Germline V gene lookup returns CDR1 SGHTA and CDR2 FQGTGA. V shed 5 bases and J shed 5 bases, with 10 bases lying between them. CDR3 size: 13 residues.

This chain joins TRBV7-6 and TRBJ1-2; no firm D call. This CDR3 is built from 15 residues. Germline lookup yields CDR1 SGHVS and CDR2 FNYEAQ. V lost 5 bases, J lost 4 bases, and 17 bases lay in between. The CDR3 spells CASSPRPPSPYGYTF. CDR3 DNA sequence: TGTGCCAGCAGCCCCCGGCCCCCTAGCCCCTATGGCTACACCTTC. The complete variable domain, with remaining parts taken from reference TRBV7-6 and TRBJ1-2, reads GAGVSQSPRYKVTKRGQDVALRCDPISGHVSLYWYRQALGQGPEFLTYFNYEAQQDKSGLPNDRFSAERPEGSISTLTIQRTEQRDSAMYRCASSPRPPSPYGYTFGSGTRLTVV.